Included here is one T cell receptor (beta chain) sequence, with context. Its antigen is not yet known. No base quality information exists; no much larger clone differs at one position. The sample belongs to a study of blood T cell repertoires in COVID-19 (TCRdb year 2020). In terms of the full investigation: Samples covering the acute and convalescent phases of COVID-19 were provided by collaborators in the United States, Italy and Spain. The prospective study material was composed of cDNA or gDNA derived from T cells, B-cell-depleted T cells, or PBMCs. Subjects who had been exposed to COVID-19, were actively infected with it, or had recovered from it provided the deeply sampled blood TCRbeta repertoires that made up the dataset. The repertoires were made available in a free public database intended to serve as a resource for research on the immune response to SARS-CoV-2. The samples were drawn from the first 160 participants of the ongoing ImmuneRACE study and from more than 1,000 subjects provided by 6 global collaborators. The sample metadata nearly always contained a de-identified subject ID, COVID-19 status, age in years and sex. Where HLA class I and class II types were available, the types were taken from metadata supplied by the sample provider, not from assay-based typing. Summary of the overall study and its limitations: Clinical and demographic metadata were provided uncurated, with the amount varying by source and participant.

Participants in the prospective study were enrolled through a virtual design, were aged roughly 18 to 90 years, and lived in under 25 United States geographic areas. In the prospective study, cohorts were assigned on the basis of participant-reported clinical history obtained from a screening survey and a study questionnaire. ImmuneRACE Cohort 3 recovered participants were defined by two consecutive negative NP/OP PCR tests, healthcare professional clearance, or symptom resolution. In the prospective study, whole blood, serum and a nasopharyngeal or oropharyngeal swab were collected from each participant by mobile phlebotomists. Additional blood draws and questionnaires over a roughly two-month period could optionally be provided by prospective study participants. Before DNA extraction, blood samples from the prospective study were shipped at room temperature or frozen. Cut back by 0 bases and 6 bases, the V and J ends lie 13 bases apart. The CDR3 runs 15 residues from the cysteine to the phenylalanine. Here the CDR3 DNA is all that survives: 45 bases in frame from base 1. The germline V gene yields SGHTS for CDR1 and YDEGEE for CDR2.

The immunoSEQ Assay, a bias-controlled multiplex PCR, was used to amplify TCRbeta CDR3 regions from genomic DNA. Per the original workflow: Nucleated cell counts per sample were estimated from amplification of reference gene primers within the assay. Sequence reads were collapsed and filtered to measure the absolute abundance of every unique TCRbeta CDR3 rearrangement. For each sample, productive Simpson clonality was calculated as the square root of Simpson's diversity index across productive rearrangements. TCRdb carries this immuneACCESS record with in-frame sequences only. Its versions omit some clonotypes, under half of them owing to an unresolved V gene in the studies checked, with the rest unexplained. The V and J calls and clone size were taken over from that table, and D and trimming were inferred from the DNA. The sample yields about 330,000 clones; roughly nine tenths were counted once. The ten largest clones take up under 20% of the sample.

The TCR was taken from a woman aged 30 to 39 who had recovered from COVID-19. The V and J segments used are TRBV5-8 and TRBJ1-5; the D segment could be TRBD1, given 6 matching bases. The specimen was PBMCs or T cells enriched from blood (not recorded which). The DNA is TGTGCCAGCAGCTTGGTTACAGGGCGCACTCAGCCCCAGCATTTT. The resulting protein is CASSLVTGRTQPQHF.